A selection of T cell receptor beta chains follows, all from one sample in a study of OX40 agonist ivuxolimab in advanced cancers. Here immunoSEQ multiplex PCR was the method, and the copy in TCRdb shows in-frame clones only, minus some. Of about 130,000 clones listed, about 90% were seen once; the top ten hold 0.7% to 0.85%. The source was CD4+ or CD8+ T cells sorted from blood, collected in a trial of the OX40 agonist ivuxolimab. These receptors originate from an adult with an advanced solid tumor such as melanoma, head and neck, liver or kidney cancer. The CDR3 runs from the conserved cysteine through the conserved F or W. Each record gives: V gene, clone size, J gene, D gene, CDR3 DNA, CDR3 protein. The D gene is left open where the match is weak. Expanded clones are given a class, and other clones once, few, many or no size at all.

>TRBV29-1|-|TRBJ2-1|-
TGCAGCGTTGGCCCTCCGGGCAGCCTGTTACTCAATGAGCAGTTCTTC
CSVGPPGSLLLNEQFF
>TRBV7-3|-|TRBJ1-2|-
TGTGCCAGCAGCCTCTTAGGGGGACAATGGAACTATGGCTACACCTTC
CASSLLGGQWNYGYTF
>TRBV5-8|-|TRBJ1-5|TRBD1
TGTGCCAGCAGCGTAAATCGACAGGGTGGATATCAGCCCCAGCATTTT
CASSVNRQGGYQPQHF
>TRBV5-6|-|TRBJ1-1|-
TGTGCCAGCAGCTTAACAGAGACTGAAGCTTTCTTT
CASSLTETEAFF
>TRBV7-9|-|TRBJ2-7|-
TGTGCCAGCGGTAGGGAACAGGCGCACCCCTACGAGCAGTACTTC
CASGREQAHPYEQYF
>TRBV7-9|-|TRBJ1-5|-
TGTGCCAGCAGCAATTTAGATCAGCCCCAGCATTTT
CASSNLDQPQHF
>TRBV7-9|-|TRBJ2-5|-
TGTGCCAGCAGCTTAGCGCAAGGGACCCAGTACTTC
CASSLAQGTQYF
>TRBV30|-|TRBJ2-3|-
TGTGCCTGGGCCCCAACAGATACGCAGTATTTT
CAWAPTDTQYF
>TRBV14|-|TRBJ2-1|-
TGTGCCAGCAGCCACAGGGGGGGGTCCTACAATGAGCAGTTCTTC
CASSHRGGSYNEQFF
>TRBV28|-|TRBJ2-7|-
TGTGCCAGCAGCCCCGGGACTGTTTACTCCTACGAGCAGTACTTC
CASSPGTVYSYEQYF
>TRBV9|few|TRBJ1-2|TRBD1
TGTGCCAGCAGCGTGAGACAGGGAGCTAACTATGGCTACACCTTC
CASSVRQGANYGYTF
>TRBV7-6|-|TRBJ2-1|TRBD2
TGTGCCAGCAGCCGCTCACTAGCGGGAGGGGTTAATGAGCAGTTCTTC
CASSRSLAGGVNEQFF
>TRBV7-2|-|TRBJ2-3|TRBD2
TGTGCCAGCAGCTCTAGCGGGACAGACACAGATACGCAGTATTTT
CASSSSGTDTDTQYF
>TRBV2|-|TRBJ2-7|TRBD2
TGTGCCAGCAGTGAACAGCCGACTAGCGGGTACCTATCCTACGAGCAGTACTTC
CASSEQPTSGYLSYEQYF
>TRBV2|few|TRBJ1-5|-
TGTGCCAGCAGCGAGAAGGACCATAGCAATCAGCCCCAGCATTTT
CASSEKDHSNQPQHF
>TRBV25-1|-|TRBJ2-1|-
TGTGCCAGCAGTTTCGATTCTTACAATGAGCAGTTCTTC
CASSFDSYNEQFF
>TRBV7-9|-|TRBJ1-1|-
TGTGCCAGCAGCTTTCAGGCGGGACAGAACACTGAAGCTTTCTTT
CASSFQAGQNTEAFF
>TRBV30|-|TRBJ1-2|-
TGTGCCCTGAGCCCCGATGGAGGTTATGGCTACACCTTC
CALSPDGGYGYTF
>TRBV20-1|-|TRBJ2-7|-
TGCAGTGCTAGTGTCAGGAACGAGCAGTACTTC
CSASVRNEQYF
>TRBV19|-|TRBJ2-1|-
TGTGCCAGTAGTATAGGCCCCGGACAAATTGACAATGAGCAGTTCTTC
CASSIGPGQIDNEQFF
>TRBV5-1|-|TRBJ2-3|-
TGCGCCAGCAGCTTGAACGGTGGGGAAGATACGCAGTATTTT
CASSLNGGEDTQYF
>TRBV19|-|TRBJ1-2|TRBD1
TGTGCCAGTAGTATAACAGGGGACTATGGCTACACCTTC
CASSITGDYGYTF
>TRBV4-1|-|TRBJ1-5|TRBD1
TGCGCCAGCAGCCAAATAACAGGGGGCGGACATCAGCCCCAGCATTTT
CASSQITGGGHQPQHF
>TRBV7-2|-|TRBJ2-3|-
TGTGCCAGCAGCTTTAGCACAGATACGCAGTATTTT
CASSFSTDTQYF
>TRBV11-2|-|TRBJ2-6|-
TGTGCCAGCAGCTTAGAGGGGTCTGGGGCCAACGTCCTGACTTTC
CASSLEGSGANVLTF
>TRBV5-4|-|TRBJ2-1|-
TGTGCCAGCAGCTTGGTCTCCTACTCCTACAATGAGCAGTTCTTC
CASSLVSYSYNEQFF
>TRBV5-1|-|TRBJ1-6|-
TGCGCCAGCAGCTTGGACACCGAGCCCTCCTATAATTCACCCCTCCACTTT
CASSLDTEPSYNSPLHF
>TRBV7-9|-|TRBJ2-1|TRBD2
TGTGCCAGCAGCTCCGGACTAGCAATCTACAATGAGCAGTTCTTC
CASSSGLAIYNEQFF
>TRBV19|-|TRBJ2-1|TRBD2
TGTGCCAGTAGGGCTACCAAGGGGACTAGCGCTTACAATGAGCAGTTCTTC
CASRATKGTSAYNEQFF
>TRBV4-2|-|TRBJ2-1|TRBD2
TGTGCCAGCAGCCAAAGTAGCGGGAGGGCTGGTGAGCAGTTCTTC
CASSQSSGRAGEQFF
>TRBV2|once|TRBJ1-5|TRBD1
TGTGCCGGATCCCGACAGGGGGCTGAACAGCCCCAGCATTTT
CAGSRQGAEQPQHF
>TRBV7-9|-|TRBJ1-1|-
TGTGCCAGCAGCTCCGGGACGGGCTACACTGAAGCTTTCTTT
CASSSGTGYTEAFF
>TRBV7-2|once|TRBJ2-1|-
TGTGCCAGCAGCTCCTCTGGGGGGAGAATGGAGCAGTTCTTC
CASSSSGGRMEQFF
>TRBV9|-|TRBJ2-1|TRBD1
TGTGCCAGCAGCCACCGACAGGGAATCGTTTCGAATGAGCAGTTCTTC
CASSHRQGIVSNEQFF
>TRBV7-2|-|TRBJ2-3|-
TGTGCCAGCAGCTCGAGCCGGGGCACAGATACGCAGTATTTT
CASSSSRGTDTQYF
>TRBV5-4|-|TRBJ2-2|-
TGTGCCAGCCGTTTTTCGGGGACGGTCACCGGGGAGCTGTTTTTT
CASRFSGTVTGELFF
>TRBV28|-|TRBJ1-1|-
TGTGCCAGCAGCGCACGGCCTGAAGCTTTCTTT
CASSARPEAFF
>TRBV28|-|TRBJ2-3|TRBD1
TGTGCCAGCTTCGGCGATATCGGACAGGGCACAGATACGCAGTATTTT
CASFGDIGQGTDTQYF
>TRBV7-9|-|TRBJ2-2|-
TGTGCCAGCAGCTCATCCGTTGTGGGTGGACCCGGGGAGCTGTTTTTT
CASSSSVVGGPGELFF
>TRBV18|-|TRBJ1-1|TRBD1
TGTGCCAGCTCACCAGGCGGACAGGGGGCAATTGAAGCTTTCTTT
CASSPGGQGAIEAFF
>TRBV7-2|-|TRBJ2-7|-
TGTGCCAGCAGCTACCGGGGTGAGCAGTACTTC
CASSYRGEQYF
>TRBV6-6|-|TRBJ2-7|TRBD2
TGTGCCAGCAGTACACTAGCGGGAGGAACGGACGAGCAGTACTTC
CASSTLAGGTDEQYF
>TRBV7-8|-|TRBJ2-3|TRBD2
TGTGCCAGCAGCCCCCGTAGCGGGGTTAGCACAGATACGCAGTATTTT
CASSPRSGVSTDTQYF
>TRBV6-5|-|TRBJ2-3|-
TGTGCCAGCAGTGTCCCGGGCGGTACGCAGTATTTT
CASSVPGGTQYF
>TRBV10-3|-|TRBJ1-3|TRBD1
TGTGCCATCAGACCCCCTGGACAGGGCGATGGAAACACCATATATTTT
CAIRPPGQGDGNTIYF
>TRBV18|-|TRBJ1-2|-
TGTGCCAGCTCAAATGCTGGGAATCCGGCGGGCTATGGCTACACCTTC
CASSNAGNPAGYGYTF
>TRBV28|-|TRBJ2-4|-
TGTGCCAGCAGGGGGGTTCGGTGGCGCGATGACATTCAGTACTTC
CASRGVRWRDDIQYF
>TRBV18|-|TRBJ1-5|-
TGTGCCAGCTCACTCGGACGGTCCGGGAGCAATCAGCCCCAGCATTTT
CASSLGRSGSNQPQHF
>TRBV19|-|TRBJ1-5|-
TGTGCCAGTAGTGACTTGACAGGAGGAAATCAGCCCCAGCATTTT
CASSDLTGGNQPQHF
>TRBV6-5|-|TRBJ2-5|-
TGTGCCAGCGGGGTCGGGCCTCGGGAGACCCAGTACTTC
CASGVGPRETQYF
>TRBV6-5|few|TRBJ2-1|-
TGTGCCAGCAGTTGGCAATGGGGCACCCCCAATGAGCAGTTCTTC
CASSWQWGTPNEQFF
>TRBV19|-|TRBJ2-1|TRBD1
TGTGCCAGTAGTAGGACAGGGTTTACGCTAATGGGTGAGCAGTTCTTC
CASSRTGFTLMGEQFF
>TRBV9|once|TRBJ2-1|TRBD2
TGTGCCAGCAGCGGCTGGACTAGCGGACGCTACAATGAGCAGTTCTTC
CASSGWTSGRYNEQFF